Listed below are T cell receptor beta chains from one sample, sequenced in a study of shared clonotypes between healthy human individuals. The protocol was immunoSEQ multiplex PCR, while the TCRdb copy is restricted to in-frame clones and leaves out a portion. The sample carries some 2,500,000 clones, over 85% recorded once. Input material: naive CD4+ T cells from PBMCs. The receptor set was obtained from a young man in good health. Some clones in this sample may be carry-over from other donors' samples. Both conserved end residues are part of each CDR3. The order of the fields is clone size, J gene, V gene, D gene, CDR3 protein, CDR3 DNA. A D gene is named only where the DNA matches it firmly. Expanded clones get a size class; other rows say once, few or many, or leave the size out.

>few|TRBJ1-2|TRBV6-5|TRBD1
CASRRTGGANYGYTF
TGTGCCAGCAGACGGACAGGGGGCGCTAACTATGGCTACACCTTC
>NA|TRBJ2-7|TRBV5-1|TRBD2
CASSFLTSGYEQYF
TGCGCCAGCAGCTTCCTGACTAGCGGCTACGAGCAGTACTTC
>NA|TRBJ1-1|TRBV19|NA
CASQYRTENTEAFF
TGTGCCAGTCAATATCGGACCGAGAACACTGAAGCTTTCTTT
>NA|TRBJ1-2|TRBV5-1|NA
CASSFIGDGHGYTF
TGCGCCAGCAGCTTCATAGGTGATGGTCATGGCTACACCTTC
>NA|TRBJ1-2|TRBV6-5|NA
CASSYLPGGIYGYTF
TGTGCCAGCAGTTACCTCCCTGGGGGGATCTATGGCTACACCTTC
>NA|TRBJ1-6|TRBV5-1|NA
CASSLKVEDNSPLHF
TGCGCCAGCAGCCTCAAGGTAGAGGATAATTCACCCCTCCACTTT
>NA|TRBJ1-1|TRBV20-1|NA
CSAMRGAGAFF
TGCAGTGCTATGAGGGGGGCCGGAGCTTTCTTT
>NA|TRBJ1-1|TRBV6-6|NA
CASSYALGSMNTEAFF
TGTGCCAGCAGTTATGCTTTAGGGAGTATGAACACTGAAGCTTTCTTT
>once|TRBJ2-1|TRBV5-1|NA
CASSLGQGNNEQFF
TGCGCCAGCAGCTTGGGCCAGGGGAACAATGAGCAGTTCTTC
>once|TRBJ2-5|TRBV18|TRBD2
CASSLRREETQYF
TGTGCCAGCTCACTCAGGCGGGAGGAGACCCAGTACTTC
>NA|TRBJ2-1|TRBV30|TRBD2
CAWIDEGPSGGLNEQFF
TGTGCCTGGATCGATGAAGGGCCTAGCGGGGGTCTCAATGAGCAGTTCTTC
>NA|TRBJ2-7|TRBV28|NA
CASSSPRGGYEQYF
TGTGCCAGCAGTTCCCCCAGGGGGGGGTACGAGCAGTACTTC
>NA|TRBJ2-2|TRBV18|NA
CASSPNHRLAGELFF
TGTGCCAGCTCACCCAACCACCGACTAGCCGGGGAGCTGTTTTTT
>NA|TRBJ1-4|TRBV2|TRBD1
CASSPGTGGINEKLFF
TGTGCCAGCAGCCCCGGGACAGGGGGGATTAATGAAAAACTGTTTTTT
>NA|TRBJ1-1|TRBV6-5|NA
CASSRDGHMNTEAFF
TGTGCCAGCAGTAGGGACGGCCATATGAACACTGAAGCTTTCTTT
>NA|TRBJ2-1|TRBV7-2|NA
CASSFGTPFYNEQFF
TGTGCCAGCAGCTTCGGGACTCCTTTCTACAATGAGCAGTTCTTC
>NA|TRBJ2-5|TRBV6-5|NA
CASSPGTGWGKAQYF
TGTGCCAGCAGCCCCGGGACGGGGTGGGGTAAGGCCCAGTACTTC